This T cell receptor (beta chain) was identified during a study of post-analysis software for immune sequencing data. In the study overall: Recorded disease courses covered relapsing-remitting, secondary progressive and progressive-relapsing multiple sclerosis. Some patients had no subtype annotation.

General study findings and limits: TRBV5-6, TRBV5-1 and TRBV20-1 belonged to a set of a few TRBV segments that were more frequent in patients than controls. Significantly lower normalized Chao1 diversity was found in patients with multiple sclerosis relative to controls.

This clonotype turned up a few times. Its antigen remains unknown. The library was made from cDNA and included unique molecular identifiers. From around 1 to 9.1 million T cells, roughly 0.5 million cDNA molecules were obtained. In TCRdb, the PCR reads were re-called with MiXCR into one record per CDR3 protein. In the table there are a few hundred thousand distinct CDR3 sequences, less than 40% of which are singletons. V dropped 3 bases and J dropped 10 bases, with 9 bases sitting between them. The CDR3 totals 11 residues. Germline loops: CDR1 DFQATT, CDR2 SNEGSKA (reference sequence). The TCR was taken from a girl under 18 with multiple sclerosis. This chain links TRBV20-1 with TRBJ1-4; D is unclear. The sequencing input was blood. The CDR3 protein is CSARASGKLFF. CDR3 coding DNA: TGCAGTGCTAGGGCATCGGGAAAACTGTTTTTT.